This T cell receptor (beta chain) emerged from a study of blood T cell repertoires in COVID-19. At the level of the study: Researchers got acute and convalescent COVID-19 samples from the United States, Italy and Spain.

TCRdb's copy holds only in-frame clones and misses some; the assay was immunoSEQ multiplex PCR. This table holds about 110,000 clones, over 75% found once. Germline V gene lookup returns CDR1 SGHDT and CDR2 YYEEEE. This CDR3 is 17 amino acids long. Trimming removed 4 bases from V and 0 bases from J; junction bases left unmatched: 11. The clonotype was recovered from a man in his fifties with acute or convalescent COVID-19. The V call is TRBV5-6, the J call TRBJ2-7, with TRBD2 matching over 9 bases. Material for sequencing was peripheral blood. The CDR3 DNA reads TGTGCCAGCAGCCCGCGGGGGGGGACAGAATCCTCCTACGAGCAGTACGTC. It encodes CASSPRGGTESSYEQYV.